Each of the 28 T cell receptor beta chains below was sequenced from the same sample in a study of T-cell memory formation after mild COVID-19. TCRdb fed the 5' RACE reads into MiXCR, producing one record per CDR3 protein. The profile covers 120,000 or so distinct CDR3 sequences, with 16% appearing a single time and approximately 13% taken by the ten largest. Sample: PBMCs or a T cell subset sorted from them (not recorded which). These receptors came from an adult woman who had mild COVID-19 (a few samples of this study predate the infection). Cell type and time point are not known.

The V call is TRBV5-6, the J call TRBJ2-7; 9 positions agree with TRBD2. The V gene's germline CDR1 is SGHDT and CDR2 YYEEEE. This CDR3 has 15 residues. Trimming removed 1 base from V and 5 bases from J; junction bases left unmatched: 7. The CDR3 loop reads CASSLSGTSPDEQYF. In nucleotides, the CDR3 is TGTGCCAGCAGCTTGAGCGGGACTAGCCCTGACGAGCAGTACTTC.

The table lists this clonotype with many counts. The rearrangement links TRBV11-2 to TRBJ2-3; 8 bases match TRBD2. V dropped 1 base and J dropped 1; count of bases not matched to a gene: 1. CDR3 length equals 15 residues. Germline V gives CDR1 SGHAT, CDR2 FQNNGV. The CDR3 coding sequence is TGTGCCAGCAGCTTAGCGGGGGGGCGCACAGATACGCAGTATTTT. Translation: CASSLAGGRTDTQYF.

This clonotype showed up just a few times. The CDR3 bases are TGTGCCTGGAGTGTAGGTCGCCCAGCCCGTCTAGCCAAAAACATTCAGTACTTC. This sequence encodes CAWSVGRPARLAKNIQYF. The chain links TRBV30 to TRBJ2-4; no clear D. CDR1 and CDR2 from the germline V gene are GTSNPN and SVGIG (reference sequence). The CDR3 length is 18 residues. With 0 bases removed from V and 0 bases from J, the gap between germline ends came to 18 bases.

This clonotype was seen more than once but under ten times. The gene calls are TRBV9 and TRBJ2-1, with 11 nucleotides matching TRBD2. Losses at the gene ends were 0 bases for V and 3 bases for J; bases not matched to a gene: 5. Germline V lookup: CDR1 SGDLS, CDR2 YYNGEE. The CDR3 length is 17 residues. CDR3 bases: TGTGCCAGCAGCGTAGCTCTAGCGGGGGGCATCTACAATGAGCAGTTCTTC. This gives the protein CASSVALAGGIYNEQFF.

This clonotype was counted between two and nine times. This chain's CDR3 is CSARDENSEKLFF. The CDR3 region has the DNA TGCAGTGCTAGAGATGAGAATTCGGAAAAACTGTTTTTT. The chain uses TRBV20-1 and TRBJ1-4, with unresolved D. V was pared by 0 bases and J by 8 bases, with 10 bases between. CDR1 and CDR2 (germline): DFQATT, SNEGSKA (reference sequence). This CDR3 comprises 13 residues.

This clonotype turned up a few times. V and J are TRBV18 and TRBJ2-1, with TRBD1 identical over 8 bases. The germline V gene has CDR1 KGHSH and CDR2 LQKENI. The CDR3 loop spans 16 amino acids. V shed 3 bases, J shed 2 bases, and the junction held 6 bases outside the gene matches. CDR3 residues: CASSPAGTGTYNEQFF. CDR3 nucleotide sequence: TGTGCCAGCTCACCTGCCGGGACAGGAACCTACAATGAGCAGTTCTTC.

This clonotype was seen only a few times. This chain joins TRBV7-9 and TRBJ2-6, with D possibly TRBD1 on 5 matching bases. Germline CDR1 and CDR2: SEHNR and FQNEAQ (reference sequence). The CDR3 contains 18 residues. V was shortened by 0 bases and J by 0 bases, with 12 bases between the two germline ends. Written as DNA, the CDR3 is TGTGCCAGCAGCTTAGCGGGGCCGCGCAACTCTGGGGCCAACGTCCTGACTTTC. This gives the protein CASSLAGPRNSGANVLTF.

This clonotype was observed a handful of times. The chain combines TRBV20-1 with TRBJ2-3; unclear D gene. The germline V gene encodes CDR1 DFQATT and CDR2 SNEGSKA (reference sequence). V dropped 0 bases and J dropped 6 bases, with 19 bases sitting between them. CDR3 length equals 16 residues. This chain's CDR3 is CSARDGQPLLWDTQYF. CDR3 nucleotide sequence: TGCAGTGCTAGAGATGGGCAGCCCCTTCTATGGGATACGCAGTATTTT.

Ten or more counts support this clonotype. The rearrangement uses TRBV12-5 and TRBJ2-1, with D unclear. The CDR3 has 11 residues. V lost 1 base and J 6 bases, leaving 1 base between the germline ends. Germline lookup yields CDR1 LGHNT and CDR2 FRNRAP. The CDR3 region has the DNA TGTGCTAGTGGTTTGGGCAATGAGCAGTTCTTC. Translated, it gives CASGLGNEQFF.

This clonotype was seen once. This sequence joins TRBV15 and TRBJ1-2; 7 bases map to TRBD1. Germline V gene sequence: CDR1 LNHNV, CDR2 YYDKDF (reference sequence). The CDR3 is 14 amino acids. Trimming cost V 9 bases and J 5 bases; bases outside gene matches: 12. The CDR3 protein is CATGDRVVGYGYTF. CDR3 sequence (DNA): TGTGCCACAGGAGACAGGGTAGTAGGGTATGGCTACACCTTC.

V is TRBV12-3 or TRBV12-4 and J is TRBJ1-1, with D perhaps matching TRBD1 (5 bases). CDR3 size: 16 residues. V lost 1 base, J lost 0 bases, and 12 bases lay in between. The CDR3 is CASSLGDAGMNTEAFF. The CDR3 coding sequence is TGTGCCAGCAGTTTAGGGGACGCAGGGATGAACACTGAAGCTTTCTTT.

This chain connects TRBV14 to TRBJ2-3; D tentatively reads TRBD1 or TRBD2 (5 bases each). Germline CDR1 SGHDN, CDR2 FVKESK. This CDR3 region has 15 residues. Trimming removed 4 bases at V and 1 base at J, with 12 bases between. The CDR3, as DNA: TGTGCCAGCAGCCCCGGGGCGAGGGGCACAGATACGCAGTATTTT. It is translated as CASSPGARGTDTQYF. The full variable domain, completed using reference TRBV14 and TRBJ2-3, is EAGVTQFPSHSVIEKGQTVTLRCDPISGHDNLYWYRRVMGKEIKFLLHFVKESKQDESGMPNNRFLAERTGGTYSTLKVQPAELEDSGVYFCASSPGARGTDTQYFGPGTRLTVL.

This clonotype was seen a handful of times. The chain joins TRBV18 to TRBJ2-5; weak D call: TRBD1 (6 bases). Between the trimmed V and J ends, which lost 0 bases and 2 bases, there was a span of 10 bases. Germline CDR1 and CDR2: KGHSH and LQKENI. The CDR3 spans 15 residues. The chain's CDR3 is CASSPPGANQETQYF. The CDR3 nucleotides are TGTGCCAGCTCACCACCGGGGGCAAATCAAGAGACCCAGTACTTC.

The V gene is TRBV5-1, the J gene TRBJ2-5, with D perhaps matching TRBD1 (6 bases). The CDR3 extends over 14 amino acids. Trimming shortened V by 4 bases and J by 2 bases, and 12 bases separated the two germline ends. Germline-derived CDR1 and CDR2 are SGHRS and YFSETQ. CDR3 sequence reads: CASSQKQGQETQYF. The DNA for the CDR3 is TGCGCCAGCAGCCAAAAGCAGGGGCAAGAGACCCAGTACTTC.

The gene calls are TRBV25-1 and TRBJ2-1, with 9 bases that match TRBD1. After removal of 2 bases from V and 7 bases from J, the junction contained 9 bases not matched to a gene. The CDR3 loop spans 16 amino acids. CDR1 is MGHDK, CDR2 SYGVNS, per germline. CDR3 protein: CASSEAGTGSGNEQFF. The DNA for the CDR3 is TGTGCCAGCAGTGAAGCGGGGACAGGGTCGGGGAATGAGCAGTTCTTC.

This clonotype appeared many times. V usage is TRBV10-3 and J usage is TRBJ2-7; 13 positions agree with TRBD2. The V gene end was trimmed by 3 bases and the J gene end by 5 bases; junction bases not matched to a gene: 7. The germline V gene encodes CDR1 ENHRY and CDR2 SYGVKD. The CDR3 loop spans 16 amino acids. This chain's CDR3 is CAISDSTSGRSNEQYF. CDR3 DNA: TGTGCCATCAGTGACTCGACTAGCGGGAGGTCTAACGAGCAGTACTTC.

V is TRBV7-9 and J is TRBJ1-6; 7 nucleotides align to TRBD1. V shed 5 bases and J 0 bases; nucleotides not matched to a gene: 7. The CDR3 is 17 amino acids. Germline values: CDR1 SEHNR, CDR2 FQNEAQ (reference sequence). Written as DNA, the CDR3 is TGTGCCAGCAGCCCCGAGGACAGGAGCTCCTATAATTCACCCCTCCACTTT. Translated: CASSPEDRSSYNSPLHF.

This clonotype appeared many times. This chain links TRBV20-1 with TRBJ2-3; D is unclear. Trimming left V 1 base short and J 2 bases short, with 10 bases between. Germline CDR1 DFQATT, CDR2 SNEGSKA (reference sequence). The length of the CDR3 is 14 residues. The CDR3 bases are TGCAGTGCTAGAGGGACCGAATACACAGATACGCAGTATTTT. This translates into CSARGTEYTDTQYF.

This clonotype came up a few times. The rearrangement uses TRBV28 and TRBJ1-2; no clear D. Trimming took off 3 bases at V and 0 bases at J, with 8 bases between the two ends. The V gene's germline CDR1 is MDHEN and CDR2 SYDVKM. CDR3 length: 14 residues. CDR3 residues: CASSLGRTNYGYTF. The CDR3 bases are TGTGCCAGCAGTTTGGGTAGGACTAACTATGGCTACACCTTC.

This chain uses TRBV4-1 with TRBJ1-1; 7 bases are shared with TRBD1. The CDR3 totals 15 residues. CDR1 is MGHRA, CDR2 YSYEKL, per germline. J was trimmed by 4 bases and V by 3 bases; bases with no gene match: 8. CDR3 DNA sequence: TGCGCCAGCAGCCAGACAGGGCTATCGGTCACTGAAGCTTTCTTT. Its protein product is CASSQTGLSVTEAFF.

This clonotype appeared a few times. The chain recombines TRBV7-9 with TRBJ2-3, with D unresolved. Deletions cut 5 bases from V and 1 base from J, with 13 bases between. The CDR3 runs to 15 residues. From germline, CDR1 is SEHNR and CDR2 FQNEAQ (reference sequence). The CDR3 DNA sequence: TGTGCCAGCAGCGCCGGGTCCCAAGGCACAGATACGCAGTATTTT. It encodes CASSAGSQGTDTQYF.

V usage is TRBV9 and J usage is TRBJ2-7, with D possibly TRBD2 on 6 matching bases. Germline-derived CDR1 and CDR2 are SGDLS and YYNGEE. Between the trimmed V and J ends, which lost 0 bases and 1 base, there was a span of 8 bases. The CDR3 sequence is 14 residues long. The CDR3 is CASSVEEGSYEQYF. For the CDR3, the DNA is TGTGCCAGCAGCGTAGAGGAGGGGTCCTACGAGCAGTACTTC.

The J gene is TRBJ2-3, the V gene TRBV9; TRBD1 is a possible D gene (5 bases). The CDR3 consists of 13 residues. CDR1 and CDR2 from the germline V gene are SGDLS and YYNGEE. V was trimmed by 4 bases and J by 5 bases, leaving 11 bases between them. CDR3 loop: CASSIDREDTQYF. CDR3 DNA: TGTGCCAGCAGCATCGACAGAGAAGATACGCAGTATTTT.

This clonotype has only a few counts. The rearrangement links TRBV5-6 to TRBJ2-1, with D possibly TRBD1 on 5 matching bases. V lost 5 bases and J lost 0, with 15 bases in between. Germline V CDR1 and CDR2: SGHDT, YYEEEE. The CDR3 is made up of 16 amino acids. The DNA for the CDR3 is TGTGCCAGCAGTTGGGGCAGAGGTACCTCCTACAATGAGCAGTTCTTC. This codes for CASSWGRGTSYNEQFF.

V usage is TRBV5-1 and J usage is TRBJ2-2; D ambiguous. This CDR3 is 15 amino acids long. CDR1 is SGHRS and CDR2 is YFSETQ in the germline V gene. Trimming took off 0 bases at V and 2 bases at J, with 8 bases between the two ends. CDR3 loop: CASSLEGRNTGELFF. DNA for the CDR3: TGCGCCAGCAGCTTGGAGGGTAGAAACACCGGGGAGCTGTTTTTT.

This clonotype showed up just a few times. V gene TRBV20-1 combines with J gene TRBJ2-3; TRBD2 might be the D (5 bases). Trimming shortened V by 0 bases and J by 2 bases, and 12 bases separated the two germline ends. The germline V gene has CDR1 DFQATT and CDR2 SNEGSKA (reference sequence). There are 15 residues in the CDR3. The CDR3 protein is CSARDARVSTDTQYF. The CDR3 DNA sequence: TGCAGTGCTAGAGACGCGAGGGTCTCCACAGATACGCAGTATTTT.

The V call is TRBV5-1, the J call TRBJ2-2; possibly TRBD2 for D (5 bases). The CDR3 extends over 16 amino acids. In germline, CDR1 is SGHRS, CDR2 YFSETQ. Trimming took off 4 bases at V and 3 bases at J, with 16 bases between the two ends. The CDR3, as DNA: TGCGCCAGCAGCGACCTCTCGGACGGGGACACCGGGGAGCTGTTTTTT. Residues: CASSDLSDGDTGELFF.

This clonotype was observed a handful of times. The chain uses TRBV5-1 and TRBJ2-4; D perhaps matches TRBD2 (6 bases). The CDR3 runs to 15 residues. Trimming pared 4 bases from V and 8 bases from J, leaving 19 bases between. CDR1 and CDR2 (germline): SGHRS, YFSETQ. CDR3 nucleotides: TGCGCCAGCAGCCTTGGGACTCCTAGGTCGGACATTCAGTACTTC. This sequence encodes CASSLGTPRSDIQYF.